This T cell receptor beta chain was obtained from a study of blood T cell repertoires in COVID-19. The CDR3 length is 17 residues. Seattle participants joined during active infection and were tracked over time. The data were produced by immunoSEQ multiplex PCR, yet TCRdb's version contains in-frame clones alone and is incomplete. In the table there are about 170,000 clones, 86% of which are singletons. This chain uses TRBV21-1 with TRBJ1-3; the D call TRBD1 from the table was never checked on the DNA. TRBV21-1 is a known pseudogene. The sequencing sample was made of peripheral blood. The receptor's source is a woman in her fifties or sixties with COVID-19, enrolled during active disease. The CDR3 DNA is TGTGCCAGCAGCCATAGGGACAGGCGTTACTCTGGAAACACCATATATTTT. Its protein is CASSHRDRRYSGNTIYF.